These 7 T cell receptor beta chains were sequenced from one sample in a study of siplizumab effects on memory and regulatory T cells. Repertoires were generated with immunoSEQ multiplex PCR, while TCRdb's copy carries only in-frame clones and drops some. The sample holds around 95,000 clones; around 93% are singletons and the top ten take 1% to 1.5%. Sequences were obtained from non-Treg CD4+ T cells sorted from blood. These receptors were taken from a human donor in good health.

The J gene is TRBJ1-1, the V gene TRBV6-5; D uncertain. There are 14 residues in the CDR3. V dropped 0 bases and J dropped 3 bases, with 8 bases sitting between them. Germline values: CDR1 MNHEY, CDR2 SVGAGI. This CDR3 is CASSYSGGDTEAFF. CDR3 DNA: TGTGCCAGCAGTTACTCAGGCGGAGACACTGAAGCTTTCTTT.

The CDR3 DNA sequence: TGTGCCAGCAGCTTAACGACAGGAAAACTGAACACTGAAGCTTTCTTT. Its translation: CASSLTTGKLNTEAFF. The chain carries TRBV7-3 and TRBJ1-1; D is perhaps TRBD1 (6 bases). V was trimmed by 0 bases and J by 0 bases, leaving 11 bases between them. The CDR3 length is 16 residues. From germline, CDR1 is SGHTA and CDR2 FQGTGA.

In its sample, this clone was seen once. The genes are TRBV11-2 and TRBJ2-5; the match to TRBD2 covers 8 bases. Germline V CDR1 and CDR2: SGHAT, FQNNGV. Trimming at V came to 3 bases and at J to 4 bases, leaving 4 bases not matched to a gene. The CDR3 totals 14 residues. The CDR3 region is CASSFGGVRETQYF. The CDR3, as DNA: TGTGCCAGCAGCTTCGGGGGGGTTCGAGAGACCCAGTACTTC.

V is TRBV6-5 and J is TRBJ2-1; 7 positions match TRBD1. V dropped 6 bases and J dropped 9; count of bases not matched to a gene: 8. CDR3 size: 13 residues. In germline, CDR1 is MNHEY, CDR2 SVGAGI. The CDR3 loop is CASSLGTVGEQFF. Here the CDR3 DNA reads TGTGCCAGCAGCCTCGGGACAGTGGGTGAGCAGTTCTTC.

The chain carries TRBV21-1 and TRBJ2-5. TRBV21-1 is labeled a pseudogene. CDR3 length equals 17 residues. The CDR3 region is CASSKAGIFKGGETQYF. The CDR3 DNA is TGTGCCAGCAGCAAAGCAGGAATTTTTAAGGGGGGAGAGACCCAGTACTTC.

The chain uses TRBV14 and TRBJ2-2, with 12 bases matching TRBD1. Germline CDR1 SGHDN, CDR2 FVKESK. J lost 1 base, V lost 8 bases, and 11 bases had no gene match. This CDR3 has 18 residues. The CDR3 region is CASGPGQGAFKNTGELFF. CDR3 nucleotide sequence: TGTGCCAGCGGTCCGGGACAGGGGGCTTTTAAGAACACCGGGGAGCTGTTTTTT.

The chain combines TRBV19 with TRBJ2-7; D unclear. V was pared by 8 bases and J by 5 bases, with 10 bases between. The CDR3 sequence is 11 residues long. The germline CDR1 and CDR2 sequences are LNHDA and SQIVND (reference sequence). This CDR3 reads CASHDPHEQYF. The CDR3 nucleotides are TGTGCCAGTCATGACCCCCACGAGCAGTACTTC.